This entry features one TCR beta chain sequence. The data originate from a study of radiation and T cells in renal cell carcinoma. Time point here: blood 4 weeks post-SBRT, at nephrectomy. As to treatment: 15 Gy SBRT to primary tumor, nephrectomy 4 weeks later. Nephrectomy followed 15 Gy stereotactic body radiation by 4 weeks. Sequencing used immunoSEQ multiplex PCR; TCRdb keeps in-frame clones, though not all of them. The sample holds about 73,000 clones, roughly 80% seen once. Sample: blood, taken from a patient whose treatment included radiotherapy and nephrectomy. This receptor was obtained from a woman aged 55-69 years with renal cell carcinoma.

This CDR3 is CASNGRENYGYTF. The CDR3 nucleotides are TGCGCCAGCAACGGCAGGGAGAACTATGGCTACACCTTC. V gene TRBV5-1 combines with J gene TRBJ1-2; the D gene is possibly TRBD1 (5 bases). Germline V gives CDR1 SGHRS, CDR2 YFSETQ. The CDR3 sequence is 13 residues long. The V gene lost 6 bases and the J gene lost 2 bases, with 11 bases spanning the gap.